The present T cell receptor beta chain was sequenced within a study of blood T cells in healthy people across ages. This clonotype appeared a single time. As yet, its antigen is unknown. Study conclusions and caveats: Comparison with aged donors showed that long-lived donors had more naive CD4+ cells and higher diversity.

It was with a sample-barcoded 5' primer and a J-beta primer mix that a second PCR of roughly 7 to 12 cycles was run. TCRdb passed the 5' RACE reads through MiXCR, listing each CDR3 protein once. The sample holds over 700,000 distinct CDR3 sequences, roughly 25% seen once. The germline V gene has CDR1 MNHEY and CDR2 SVGEGT. The CDR3 runs to 14 residues. These data were also reused for a study on T cells of mothers and their children. From that paper: Among related mother-child pairs, overlap was slightly higher than in unrelated pairs, though not significantly.

The sample taken for sequencing was blood. V is TRBV6-2 or TRBV6-3 and J is TRBJ2-5; the D is unclear. Judging by the DNA end, TRBJ2-7 fits better; the J call may be wrong. This TCR came from a boy aged 5-17 years in good health. The CDR3 here is CASSYSKLTYEQYF. The CDR3 nucleotides are TGTGCCAGCAGTTACTCGAAGCTAACCTACGAGCAGTACTTC.